This is a list of T cell receptor beta chains from one sample in a study of cytomegalovirus exposure and HLA in healthy donors. The method was immunoSEQ multiplex PCR; TCRdb's version includes in-frame clones alone and lacks a portion of them. The profile shows under 150,000 clones, about four fifths of them singletons. Material: PBMCs. These receptors all come from a woman between 40 and 50 years old in good health and CMV-seropositive. Both conserved end residues are part of each CDR3. The order of the fields is J gene, V gene, CDR3 protein.

j_gene: TRBJ2-7; v_gene: TRBV7-8; CDR3aa: CASSPPGHYYEQYF
j_gene: TRBJ2-4; v_gene: TRBV7-3; CDR3aa: CASSSPLSPSGTNIRGGNIQYF
j_gene: TRBJ2-3; v_gene: TRBV27; CDR3aa: CASSNYRDTQYF
j_gene: TRBJ2-1; v_gene: TRBV19; CDR3aa: CASSIRPGLDNEQFF
j_gene: TRBJ2-7; v_gene: TRBV14; CDR3aa: CASSQLDSTYEQYF
j_gene: TRBJ2-1; v_gene: TRBV15; CDR3aa: CATSRGGLAGYGVHEQFF
j_gene: TRBJ2-7; v_gene: TRBV2; CDR3aa: CASSSGGFYEQYF
j_gene: TRBJ1-4; v_gene: TRBV5-1; CDR3aa: CASSQTATNEKLFF
j_gene: TRBJ1-4; v_gene: TRBV5-1; CDR3aa: CASSLWTGGMVEKLFF
j_gene: TRBJ2-2; v_gene: TRBV21-1; CDR3aa: CASSKSGTRRELFF
j_gene: TRBJ1-2; v_gene: TRBV6-5; CDR3aa: CASSLQGSTYGYTF
j_gene: TRBJ2-7; v_gene: TRBV11-1; CDR3aa: CASSLGLAQGAPYEQYF
j_gene: TRBJ2-5; v_gene: TRBV6-5; CDR3aa: CASSYTASGPSLQYF
j_gene: TRBJ1-2; v_gene: TRBV10-3; CDR3aa: CATQGSYGYTF
j_gene: TRBJ1-5; v_gene: TRBV7-9; CDR3aa: CASSIGTGGQPQHF
j_gene: NA; v_gene: TRBV6-1; CDR3aa: CASSARTGGIYEQYF
j_gene: TRBJ1-1; v_gene: TRBV5-1; CDR3aa: CASSLQGNTEAFF